What follows are 2 T cell receptor beta chains derived from one specimen sequenced in a study of shared clonotypes between healthy human individuals. Profiling relied on immunoSEQ multiplex PCR, and the TCRdb table lists in-frame clones only, not all of them. This table holds about 610,000 clones, more than 95% found once. Sample: naive CD4+ T cells sorted from blood. Subset meaning: CD45RA+ positively selected. These receptor sequences come from a woman aged 25 to 45 in good health.

The CDR3 nucleotides are TGTGCCAGCTCACCGGGACAGACTTTTCAGGAGCAGTACTTC. It is translated as CASSPGQTFQEQYF. This chain uses TRBV18 with TRBJ2-7; 7 bases fit TRBD1. CDR1 is KGHSH, CDR2 LQKENI, per germline. The CDR3 extends over 14 amino acids. V shed 3 bases and J 7 bases; nucleotides not matched to a gene: 9.

Worth noting for this clone: Other nucleotide sequences in the sample specify the same CDR3. The V and J genes are TRBV27 and TRBJ2-1; 10 bases match TRBD2. Germline CDR1 MNHEY, CDR2 SMNVEV (reference sequence). The junction had 3 bases not matched to a gene; V was cut back by 6 bases and J by 4 bases. The CDR3 runs 14 residues. The CDR3 spells CASRRTSGYNEQFF. CDR3 nucleotides: TGTGCCAGCAGGCGGACTAGCGGATACAATGAGCAGTTCTTC.